The 32 T cell receptor gamma chains given below trace back to one sample, sequenced in a study of gamma-delta T cells after stem cell transplantation. TCRdb made new clone calls on the RT-PCR reads using CATT. Seen here are about 1,700 gamma-chain clones, about 20% observed once, and the top ten hold 5.5% to 7.5%. The sample was gamma-delta T cells. These receptors came from a human donor. It is not recorded whose cells these are; they may come from a transplant donor.

Notes on this clone: Only one base separates this from a far larger clonotype, so it likely reflects a read error. This rearrangement joins TRGV9 to TRGJP. Germline CDR1 and CDR2: GITISATS and ISYDGTV (reference sequence). The CDR3 consists of 15 residues. CDR3 in amino acids: CALWEQELGKKNKVF. In DNA form, the CDR3 reads TGTGCCTTGTGGGAGCAAGAGTTGGGCAAAAAAAACAAGGTATTT.

The chain couples TRGV4 to TRGJ1 or TRGJ2. V lost 5 bases and J lost 10; bases outside the gene matches: 11. This CDR3 spans 12 amino acids. Germline V CDR1 and CDR2: EGSTGY, YDSYTSSV. DNA of the CDR3: TGTGCCACCTGGGGTCTTGCTGCAAAGAAACTCTTT. Protein: CATWGLAAKKLF.

By share of the sample, this clone is medium-sized. The V and J genes are TRGV3 and TRGJP2. J gave up 3 bases and V 5 bases, and 3 bases lay outside the gene matches. The CDR3 is 13 amino acids. Per the germline V gene, CDR1 is VTNTFY and CDR2 is YDVSTARD (reference sequence). The CDR3 reads CATWGRSDWIKTF. The CDR3, as DNA: TGTGCCACCTGGGGCCGTAGTGATTGGATCAAGACGTTT.

Notes on this clone: A read error may be the cause here, since a much bigger clone is one base away. The J gene is TRGJ1 or TRGJ2, the V gene TRGV3. V dropped 2 bases and J dropped 3; count of bases not matched to a gene: 7. The germline gives CDR1 VTNTFY, CDR2 YDVSTARD (reference sequence). The CDR3 is made up of 14 amino acids. The CDR3 region is CATWDTQSYYKKLF. The CDR3 DNA follows: TGTGCCACCTGGGACACGCAGAGTTATTATAAGAAACTCTTT.

By sample share, this clone is large. The chain couples TRGV2 to TRGJ1 or TRGJ2. Germline V gene data show CDR1 as EGSNGY and CDR2 as YDSYNSKV. This CDR3 region has 12 residues. The V and J ends lost 0 bases and 6 bases, in that order; junction bases with no gene match: 2. In DNA form, the CDR3 reads TGTGCCACCTGGGACGGGCCTTATAAGAAACTCTTT. The encoded protein is CATWDGPYKKLF.

The chain uses TRGV4 and TRGJ1 or TRGJ2. The V gene end was trimmed by 0 bases and the J gene end by 9 bases; junction bases not matched to a gene: 5. This CDR3 has 12 residues. From germline, CDR1 is EGSTGY and CDR2 YDSYTSSV. CDR3 residues: CATWDGPGKKLF. CDR3 bases: TGTGCCACCTGGGATGGGCCCGGTAAGAAACTCTTT.

In regard to this clone: At one boundary the junction diverges from the germline segment, which might be a read error. The genes are TRGV8 and TRGJ1 or TRGJ2. CDR1 and CDR2 from the germline V gene are VENAVY and YDSYNSRV. The CDR3 consists of 13 residues. CDR3 sequence reads: CATWDKAYFKKLF. The CDR3 DNA reads as TGTGCCACCTGGGATAAGGCTTATTTTAAGAAACTCTTT.

V usage is TRGV9 and J usage is TRGJP. With V trimmed by 0 bases and J by 7 bases, 6 bases remained unmatched. The CDR3 consists of 17 residues. From germline, CDR1 is GITISATS and CDR2 ISYDGTV (reference sequence). The CDR3 DNA reads as TGTGCCTTGTGGGAGGTGCGAGAGGAGTTGGGCAAAAAAATCAAGGTATTT. Protein product: CALWEVREELGKKIKVF.

V gene TRGV4 combines with J gene TRGJ1 or TRGJ2. Unmatched junction bases numbered 7, after V lost 9 bases and J lost 2 bases. The CDR3 has 12 amino acids. Germline values: CDR1 EGSTGY, CDR2 YDSYTSSV. This chain's CDR3 is CATDPDYYKKLF. Here the CDR3 DNA reads TGTGCCACCGATCCTGATTATTATAAGAAACTCTTT.

There are a few counts of this clone. This chain uses TRGV4 with TRGJ1 or TRGJ2. Germline CDR1 reads EGSTGY; CDR2 reads YDSYTSSV. This CDR3 is built from 15 residues. Germline trimming cut 0 bases from V and 0 bases from J; bases unmatched to any gene: 5. CDR3: CATWDGLRNYYKKLF. CDR3 coding DNA: TGTGCCACCTGGGATGGGCTTCGGAATTATTATAAGAAACTCTTT.

This clone turned up a few times. The rearrangement uses TRGV9 and TRGJP. The CDR3 totals 13 residues. The J segment lost 10 bases and the V segment lost 6 bases, leaving 3 bases of the junction unmatched. Germline CDR1 is GITISATS and CDR2 is ISYDGTV (reference sequence). In DNA form, the CDR3 reads TGTGCCTTGTGGCATTTGGGCAAAAAAATCAAGGTATTT. Translated: CALWHLGKKIKVF.

This clone showed up just a few times. A much more abundant neighbour one base away suggests this may be a read error. The chain links TRGV4 to TRGJP2. Germline assignment: CDR1 EGSTGY and CDR2 YDSYTSSV. The CDR3 extends over 15 amino acids. CDR3 nucleotides: TGTGCCGCCTGGGATGACCCAAGTAGTGATTGGATCAAGACGTTT. It encodes CAAWDDPSSDWIKTF.

By share, this clone counts as large. The chain couples TRGV2 to TRGJ1 or TRGJ2. Losses at the gene ends were 0 bases for V and 4 bases for J; bases not matched to a gene: 9. The CDR3 consists of 15 residues. Germline V gives CDR1 EGSNGY, CDR2 YDSYNSKV. CDR3 amino acids: CATWDGPFGYYKKLF. Written as DNA, the CDR3 is TGTGCCACCTGGGACGGGCCGTTTGGGTATTATAAGAAACTCTTT.

In its sample, this clone is large. This chain uses TRGV5 with TRGJ1 or TRGJ2. The germline gives CDR1 VINAFY, CDR2 YDVSNSKD. V dropped 3 bases and J dropped 6; count of bases not matched to a gene: 5. The CDR3 contains 12 residues. CDR3 in DNA: TGTGCCACCTGGGACGGCCCTTATAAGAAACTCTTT. It is translated as CATWDGPYKKLF.

This clone was seen just once. This clone may be a read error of a much larger clone one base away. The rearrangement uses TRGV2 and TRGJ1 or TRGJ2. Germline loops: CDR1 EGSNGY, CDR2 YDSYNSKV. CDR3 length: 15 amino acids. Unmatched junction bases numbered 8, after V lost 0 bases and J lost 3 bases. DNA of the CDR3: TGTGCCACCTGGGACGGGCCCCCGATTTATTATAAGAAACTCTTT. Its translation is CATWDGPPIYYKKLF.

This clone occurred a few times. Within the sample, other DNA sequences also encode this same CDR3. This chain links TRGV4 with TRGJ1 or TRGJ2. CDR3 length equals 11 residues. Trimming removed 3 bases from V and 7 bases from J; junction bases left unmatched: 3. Germline V gene sequence: CDR1 EGSTGY, CDR2 YDSYTSSV. The CDR3 sequence: CATWDSYKKLF. Here the CDR3 DNA reads TGTGCCACCTGGGATAGCTATAAGAAACTCTTT.

This clone was recorded a few times. Additional DNA sequences in this sample encode the identical CDR3. J is TRGJ1 or TRGJ2 and V is TRGV4. The V segment lost 0 bases and the J segment 3 bases; nucleotides outside the gene matches: 5. CDR1 is EGSTGY and CDR2 is YDSYTSSV in the germline V gene. The CDR3 loop spans 14 amino acids. This CDR3 is CATWDGSLYYKKLF. The CDR3 nucleotides are TGTGCCACCTGGGATGGGTCCCTTTATTATAAGAAACTCTTT.

With regard to this clone: A read error may be the cause here, since a much bigger clone is one base away. The chain links TRGV5 to TRGJ1 or TRGJ2. The CDR3 loop spans 13 amino acids. The germline gives CDR1 VINAFY, CDR2 YDVSNSKD. This chain's CDR3 is CATWDSDYNKKLF. CDR3 coding DNA: TGTGCCACCTGGGACAGCGATTATAATAAGAAACTCTTT.

J is TRGJ1 or TRGJ2 and V is TRGV5. The V and J ends lost 4 bases and 2 bases, in that order; junction bases with no gene match: 8. Per the germline V gene, CDR1 is VINAFY and CDR2 is YDVSNSKD. CDR3 length: 14 residues. CDR3 residues: CATWESSDYYKKLF. CDR3 bases: TGTGCCACCTGGGAATCGTCGGATTATTATAAGAAACTCTTT.

The V and J genes are TRGV9 and TRGJP. In germline, CDR1 is GITISATS, CDR2 ISYDGTV (reference sequence). With V trimmed by 2 bases and J by 4 bases, 5 bases remained unmatched. This CDR3 spans 17 amino acids. This chain's CDR3 is CALWEAIQELGKKIKVF. DNA of the CDR3: TGTGCCTTGTGGGAGGCTATACAAGAGTTGGGCAAAAAAATCAAGGTATTT.

The chain joins TRGV9 to TRGJ1 or TRGJ2. The CDR3 is 12 amino acids. CDR1 is GITISATS, CDR2 ISYDGTV, per germline (reference sequence). The V gene end was trimmed by 9 bases and the J gene end by 1 base; junction bases not matched to a gene: 6. CDR3 sequence: CALRPNYYKKLF. CDR3 in DNA: TGTGCCTTGCGGCCTAATTATTATAAGAAACTCTTT.

As for this clone: A read error may explain this, as a much larger clone is one base away. The V gene is TRGV9, the J gene TRGJ1 or TRGJ2. The germline V gene encodes CDR1 GITISATS and CDR2 ISYDGTV (reference sequence). V trimming: 1 base; J trimming: 5 bases; junction bases outside the gene matches: 2. The CDR3 has 12 residues. The CDR3 region has the DNA TGTGCCTTGTGGGAGGTTCATTATAAGAAACTCTTT. It translates to CALWEVHYKKLF.

This clone was counted once. This may come from a read error, since a much larger clone is one base off. The chain employs TRGV2 and TRGJ1 or TRGJ2. Germline CDR1 and CDR2: EGSNGY and YDSYNSKV. J lost 6 bases, V lost 4 bases, and 6 bases had no gene match. The CDR3 is made up of 12 amino acids. The CDR3 coding sequence is TGTGCCACCTGGGAGGGGCTTTATAAGAAACTCTTT. This translates into CATWEGLYKKLF.

Of note for this clone: A much larger clonotype is one base distant, so this may be a read error. This chain uses TRGV2 with TRGJ1 or TRGJ2. The CDR3 totals 15 residues. Germline V gives CDR1 EGSNGY, CDR2 YDSYNSKV. CDR3 bases: TGTGCCGCCTGGGACGGGCCGTTTGGGTATTATAAGAAACTCTTT. It specifies CAAWDGPFGYYKKLF.

The genes are TRGV4 and TRGJ1 or TRGJ2. V lost 1 base to trimming and J lost 6 bases; unmatched junction nucleotides: 9. CDR3 length equals 14 residues. CDR1 and CDR2 from the germline V gene are EGSTGY and YDSYTSSV. The CDR3 is CATWDGLVGYKKLF. Written as DNA, the CDR3 is TGTGCCACCTGGGATGGATTAGTGGGTTATAAGAAACTCTTT.

J is TRGJP1 and V is TRGV8. The CDR3 runs to 12 residues. Trimming cost V 5 bases and J 4 bases; bases outside gene matches: 1. Germline CDR1 reads VENAVY; CDR2 reads YDSYNSRV. The CDR3 nucleotides read TGTGCCACCTGGGTCACTGGTTGGTTCAAGATATTT. Residues: CATWVTGWFKIF.

This clone counts as medium-sized. The rearrangement uses TRGV4 and TRGJ1 or TRGJ2. V lost 0 bases and J lost 0; bases outside the gene matches: 5. The CDR3 has 15 residues. Germline loops: CDR1 EGSTGY, CDR2 YDSYTSSV. The CDR3 DNA reads as TGTGCCACCTGGGATGGGCATCCGAATTATTATAAGAAACTCTTT. This translates into CATWDGHPNYYKKLF.

The chain joins TRGV4 to TRGJ1 or TRGJ2. This CDR3 spans 13 amino acids. The junction had 9 bases not matched to a gene; V was cut back by 3 bases and J by 7 bases. Germline-derived CDR1 and CDR2 are EGSTGY and YDSYTSSV. The CDR3 region is CATWDPLGYKKLF. The DNA for the CDR3 is TGTGCCACCTGGGATCCCCTTGGGTATAAGAAACTCTTT.

In this sample, this clone is medium-sized. The genes are TRGV8 and TRGJP2. The V gene's germline CDR1 is VENAVY and CDR2 YDSYNSRV. CDR3 length: 17 amino acids. Germline trimming cut 4 bases from V and 1 base from J; bases unmatched to any gene: 12. CDR3 sequence reads: CATWESGVGSSDWIKTF. CDR3 sequence (DNA): TGTGCCACCTGGGAGTCGGGGGTAGGTAGTAGTGATTGGATCAAGACGTTT.

This clone showed up just a few times. A much more abundant neighbour one base away suggests this may be a read error. The J gene is TRGJP2, the V gene TRGV3. This CDR3 comprises 13 residues. Germline-derived CDR1 and CDR2 are VTNTFY and YDVSTARD (reference sequence). Here the CDR3 DNA reads TGTGCCGCCTGGGGACCTAGTGATTGGATCAAGACGTTT. As protein: CAAWGPSDWIKTF.

This clone is deemed medium-sized. The chain recombines TRGV9 with TRGJ1 or TRGJ2. The ends lost 3 bases at V and 7 bases at J; junction bases unmatched: 3. The length of the CDR3 is 11 residues. Germline V gives CDR1 GITISATS, CDR2 ISYDGTV (reference sequence). The CDR3: CALWERYKKLF. CDR3 DNA sequence: TGTGCCTTGTGGGAGAGATATAAGAAACTCTTT.

With regard to this clone: Mismatch with germline at one junction end may stem from a read error. The chain has TRGV9 and TRGJ1 or TRGJ2. The V gene's germline CDR1 is GITISATS and CDR2 ISYDGTV (reference sequence). The CDR3 has 17 amino acids. CDR3 sequence reads: CALWGVPEGRFYYKKLF. CDR3 coding DNA: TGTGCCTTGTGGGGGGTGCCGGAGGGAAGGTTTTATTATAAGAAACTCTTT.